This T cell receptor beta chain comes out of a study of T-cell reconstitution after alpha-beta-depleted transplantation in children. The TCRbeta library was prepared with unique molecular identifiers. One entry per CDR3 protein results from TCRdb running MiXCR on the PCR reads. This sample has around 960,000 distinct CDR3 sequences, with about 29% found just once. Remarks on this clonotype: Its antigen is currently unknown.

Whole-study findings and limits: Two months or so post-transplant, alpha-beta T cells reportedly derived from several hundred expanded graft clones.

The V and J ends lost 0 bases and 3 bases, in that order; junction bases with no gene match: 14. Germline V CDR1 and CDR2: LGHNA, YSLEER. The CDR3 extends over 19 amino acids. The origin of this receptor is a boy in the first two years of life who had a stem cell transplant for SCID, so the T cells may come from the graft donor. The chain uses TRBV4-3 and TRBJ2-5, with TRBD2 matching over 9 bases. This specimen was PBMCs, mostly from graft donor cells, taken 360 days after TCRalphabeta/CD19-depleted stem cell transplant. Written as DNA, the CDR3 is TGCGCCAGCAGCCAAGATACGAGACTAGCGGCCACTAGTGAAGAGACCCAGTACTTC. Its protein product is CASSQDTRLAATSEETQYF.